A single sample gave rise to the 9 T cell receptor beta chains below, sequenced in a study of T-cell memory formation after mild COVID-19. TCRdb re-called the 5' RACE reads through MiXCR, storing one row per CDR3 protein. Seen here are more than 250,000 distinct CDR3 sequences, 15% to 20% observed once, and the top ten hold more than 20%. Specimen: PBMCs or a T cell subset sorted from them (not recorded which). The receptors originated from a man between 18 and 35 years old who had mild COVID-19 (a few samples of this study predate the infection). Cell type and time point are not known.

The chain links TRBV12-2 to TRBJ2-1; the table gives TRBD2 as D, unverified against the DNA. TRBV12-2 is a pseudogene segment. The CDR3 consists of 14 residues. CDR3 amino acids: CASPPRGAVDEQFF. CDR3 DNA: TGTGCAAGTCCCCCACGGGGGGCCGTGGATGAGCAGTTCTTC.

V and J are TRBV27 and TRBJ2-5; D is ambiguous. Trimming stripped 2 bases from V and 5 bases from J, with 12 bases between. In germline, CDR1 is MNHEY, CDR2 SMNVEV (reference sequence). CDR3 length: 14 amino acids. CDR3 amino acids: CASSLDARAETQYF. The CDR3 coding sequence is TGTGCCAGCAGTTTAGATGCTAGAGCGGAGACCCAGTACTTC.

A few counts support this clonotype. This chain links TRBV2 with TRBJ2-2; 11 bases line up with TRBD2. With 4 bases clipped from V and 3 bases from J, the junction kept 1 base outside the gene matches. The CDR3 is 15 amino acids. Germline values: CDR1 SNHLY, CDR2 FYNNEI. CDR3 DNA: TGTGCCAGCAGTGTTAGCGGGGGGGACACCGGGGAGCTGTTTTTT. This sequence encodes CASSVSGGDTGELFF. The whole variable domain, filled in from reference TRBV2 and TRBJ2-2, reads EPEVTQTPSHQVTQMGQEVILRCVPISNHLYFYWYRQILGQKVEFLVSFYNNEISEKSEIFDDQFSVERPDGSNFTLKIRSTKLEDSAMYFCASSVSGGDTGELFFGEGSRLTVL.

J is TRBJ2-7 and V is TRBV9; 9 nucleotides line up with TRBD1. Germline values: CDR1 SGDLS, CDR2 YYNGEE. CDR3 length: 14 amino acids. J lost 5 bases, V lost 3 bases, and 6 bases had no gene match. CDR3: CASSARDRAHEQYF. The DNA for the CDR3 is TGTGCCAGCAGCGCCCGGGACAGGGCCCACGAGCAGTACTTC.

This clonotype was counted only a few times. The CDR3 is CASSYSGLAAYEQYF. CDR3 DNA sequence: TGTGCCAGCAGTTACTCAGGACTAGCGGCTTACGAGCAGTACTTC. This rearrangement joins TRBV6-5 to TRBJ2-7; 10 nucleotides match TRBD2. Per the germline V gene, CDR1 is MNHEY and CDR2 is SVGAGI. Trimming cost V 0 bases and J 4 bases; bases outside gene matches: 3. This CDR3 contains 15 residues.

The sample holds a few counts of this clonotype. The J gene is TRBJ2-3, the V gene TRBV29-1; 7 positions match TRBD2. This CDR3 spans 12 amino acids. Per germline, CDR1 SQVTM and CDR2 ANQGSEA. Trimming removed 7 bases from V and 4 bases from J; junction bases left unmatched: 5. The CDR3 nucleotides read TGCAGCGCACGGACTAGGGCAGATACGCAGTATTTT. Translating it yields CSARTRADTQYF.

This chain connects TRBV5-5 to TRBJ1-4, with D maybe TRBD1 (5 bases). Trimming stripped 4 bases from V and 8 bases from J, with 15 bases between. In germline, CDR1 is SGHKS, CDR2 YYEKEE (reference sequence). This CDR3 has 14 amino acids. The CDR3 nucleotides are TGTGCCAGCAGCCCATGGGGGACGGAGGAAAAACTGTTTTTT. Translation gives CASSPWGTEEKLFF. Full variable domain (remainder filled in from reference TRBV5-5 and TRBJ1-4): DAGVTQSPTHLIKTRGQQVTLRCSPISGHKSVSWYQQVLGQGPQFIFQYYEKEERGRGNFPDRFSARQFPNYSSELNVNALLLGDSALYLCASSPWGTEEKLFFGSGTQLSVL.

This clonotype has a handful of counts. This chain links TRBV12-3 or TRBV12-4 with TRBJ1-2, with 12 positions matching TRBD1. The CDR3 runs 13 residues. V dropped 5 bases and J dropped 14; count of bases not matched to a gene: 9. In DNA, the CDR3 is TGTGCCAGCAGTGCTACGGGACAGGGGGCCCAGACCTTC. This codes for CASSATGQGAQTF.

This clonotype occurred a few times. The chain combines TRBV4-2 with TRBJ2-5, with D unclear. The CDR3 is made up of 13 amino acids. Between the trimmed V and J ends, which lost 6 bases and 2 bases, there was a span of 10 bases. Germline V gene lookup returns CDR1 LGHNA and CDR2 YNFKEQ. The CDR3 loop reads CASSPAEQETQYF. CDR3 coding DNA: TGTGCCAGCAGTCCCGCGGAGCAAGAGACCCAGTACTTC.